These 30 T cell receptor beta chains were all obtained from the same sample, sequenced in a study of blood T cells in healthy people across ages. A second PCR, run for about 7 to 11 cycles, used a sample-barcoded 5' primer plus a J-beta primer mix. TCRdb re-analysed the 5' RACE reads in MiXCR, keeping a single row per CDR3 protein. The table records 1.5 million to 2 million distinct CDR3 sequences, roughly 28% of them present only once. The specimen sequenced was blood. Every receptor here comes from a woman aged 30 to 39 in good health.

The V gene is TRBV24-1, the J gene TRBJ2-1; D might be TRBD2 (5 bases). Germline lookup yields CDR1 KGHDR and CDR2 SFDVKD. CDR3 length: 14 residues. Trimming left V 7 bases short and J 5 bases short, with 14 bases between. The CDR3 bases are TGTGCCACCAGCAGCGGTTTGAACCACAATGAGCAGTTCTTC. It is translated as CATSSGLNHNEQFF.

This clonotype was seen at least ten times. The gene calls are TRBV12-3 or TRBV12-4 and TRBJ2-5; D gene unclear. V lost 3 bases and J lost 3, with 8 bases in between. The CDR3 is made up of 13 amino acids. The CDR3 region has the DNA TGTGCCAGCAGTTTGGATGGGGAAGAGACCCAGTACTTC. This codes for CASSLDGEETQYF.

This clonotype occurred a few times. The chain couples TRBV6-6 to TRBJ2-7, with TRBD1 matching over 9 bases. The V gene's germline CDR1 is MNHNY and CDR2 SVGAGI (reference sequence). The CDR3 totals 15 residues. Trimming took 6 bases from V and 0 from J; bases not matched to a gene: 6. The CDR3 DNA reads TGTGCCAGCAGGATGGACAGGGGTCCCTCCTACGAGCAGTACTTC. Protein sequence: CASRMDRGPSYEQYF.

This clonotype was recorded a few times. The chain is built from TRBV5-1 and TRBJ1-2, with TRBD1 matching over 7 bases. There are 16 residues in the CDR3. After removal of 3 bases from V and 4 bases from J, the junction contained 12 bases not matched to a gene. Germline CDR1 SGHRS, CDR2 YFSETQ. CDR3 sequence (DNA): TGCGCCAGCAGCTCCAACAGACAGGGTCGCGGCTATGGCTACACCTTC. Its translation: CASSSNRQGRGYGYTF.

This clonotype was seen more than once but under ten times. The J gene is TRBJ1-6, the V gene TRBV7-9; tentative D call: TRBD1 (6 bases). CDR1 SEHNR and CDR2 FQNEAQ come from the germline V gene (reference sequence). The CDR3 runs 14 residues. V was trimmed by 9 bases and J by 5 bases, leaving 14 bases between them. CDR3 sequence reads: CASSRGQNNSPLHF. The CDR3 DNA follows: TGTGCCAGTAGTCGAGGACAGAATAATTCACCCCTCCACTTT.

This clonotype has just a few counts. The chain combines TRBV7-9 with TRBJ1-2, with a tentative D call TRBD1 (6 bases). CDR1 and CDR2 from the germline V gene are SEHNR and FQNEAQ (reference sequence). CDR3 size: 14 residues. V was clipped by 5 bases and J by 2 bases, with 12 bases between them. Here the CDR3 reads CASSARDKNYGYTF. CDR3 DNA sequence: TGTGCCAGCAGCGCCCGGGACAAGAACTATGGCTACACCTTC.

This clonotype has a count of ten or more. This sequence joins TRBV4-3 and TRBJ2-1, with 11 bases identical to TRBD2. Germline CDR1 and CDR2: LGHNA and YSLEER. J was trimmed by 0 bases and V by 4 bases; bases with no gene match: 11. The CDR3 runs 19 residues. CDR3 nucleotide sequence: TGCGCCAGCAGCCGATATGTGGGACTAGCGGTAAGCTCCTACAATGAGCAGTTCTTC. This codes for CASSRYVGLAVSSYNEQFF.

The V call is TRBV29-1, the J call TRBJ1-1; 8 nucleotides agree with TRBD1. This CDR3 region has 14 residues. V was pared by 7 bases and J by 1 base, with 8 bases of the junction left unmatched. CDR1 and CDR2 from the germline V gene are SQVTM and ANQGSEA. The CDR3 protein is CSAGRGPPNTEAFF. The CDR3 DNA is TGCAGCGCGGGCAGGGGGCCTCCGAACACTGAAGCTTTCTTT. The full variable domain, completed using reference TRBV29-1 and TRBJ1-1, is SAVISQKPSRDICQRGTSLTIQCQVDSQVTMMFWYRQQPGQSLTLIATANQGSEATYESGFVIDKFPISRPNLTFSTLTVSNMSPEDSSIYLCSAGRGPPNTEAFFGQGTRLTVV.

A word on this clonotype: A far larger clone is only one base removed, so a read error is likely. The chain uses TRBV5-1 and TRBJ2-1; 8 bases match TRBD1. The germline V gene has CDR1 SGHRS and CDR2 YFSETQ. The CDR3 consists of 14 residues. Trimming took 0 bases from V and 8 from J; bases not matched to a gene: 4. In nucleotides, the CDR3 is TGCGCCAGCAGCTTGGGACAGGGGTACGATGAGCAGTTCTTC. It yields the protein CASSLGQGYDEQFF.

CDR3 protein: CASSLVSDSTLRPQHF. CDR3 coding DNA: TGTGCCAGCAGCTTGGTTTCGGACAGTACCTTGCGGCCCCAGCATTTT. The V gene is TRBV5-5, the J gene TRBJ1-5; tentatively, D is TRBD1 (6 bases). The CDR3 spans 16 residues. The germline CDR1 and CDR2 sequences are SGHKS and YYEKEE (reference sequence). Between the trimmed V and J ends, which lost 0 bases and 9 bases, there was a span of 19 bases. Based on the CDR3 plus reference TRBV5-5 and TRBJ1-5, the full variable domain is DAGVTQSPTHLIKTRGQQVTLRCSPISGHKSVSWYQQVLGQGPQFIFQYYEKEERGRGNFPDRFSARQFPNYSSELNVNALLLGDSALYLCASSLVSDSTLRPQHFGDGTRLSIL.

Points on this clonotype: This may arise from a read error, as a much more abundant clone is one base away. J is TRBJ2-7 and V is TRBV4-3, with 10 nucleotides matching TRBD2. The CDR3 length is 18 residues. CDR1 is LGHNA and CDR2 is YSLEER in the germline V gene. The CDR3 is CASGQDIQREGLVYEQYF. The CDR3 DNA reads TGCGCCAGCGGCCAAGATATCCAGCGGGAGGGATTGGTGTACGAGCAGTACTTC.

On this clonotype itself: One end of the junction does not line up with germline, which may come from a read error. J is TRBJ2-1 and V is TRBV2; perhaps TRBD2 as D (7 bases). This CDR3 is built from 13 residues. The germline V gene encodes CDR1 SNHLY and CDR2 FYNNEI. CDR3: CAGSLQGGGEQFF. The CDR3, as DNA: TGTGCCGGCAGTTTACAGGGAGGGGGTGAGCAGTTCTTC. Variable domain in full (rest from reference TRBV2 and TRBJ2-1): EPEVTQTPSHQVTQMGQEVILRCVPISNHLYFYWYRQILGQKVEFLVSFYNNEISEKSEIFDDQFSVERPDGSNFTLKIRSTKLEDSAMYFCAGSLQGGGEQFFGPGTRLTVL.

The gene calls are TRBV7-9 and TRBJ1-1, with D tentatively TRBD1 (6 bases). The germline V gene has CDR1 SEHNR and CDR2 FQNEAQ (reference sequence). The CDR3 spans 15 residues. V was pared by 6 bases and J by 1 base, with 15 bases between. DNA of the CDR3: TGTGCCAGCAGACCTACAGGGACAAGGAACACTGAAGCTTTCTTT. Protein sequence: CASRPTGTRNTEAFF.

This chain connects TRBV9 to TRBJ2-5, with TRBD2 identical over 12 bases. The trim removed 3 bases at V and 5 bases at J, leaving 8 bases unmatched. Germline V gene lookup returns CDR1 SGDLS and CDR2 YYNGEE. The CDR3 spans 16 residues. The CDR3 region is CASSGASGRGWETQYF. DNA for the CDR3: TGTGCCAGCAGCGGGGCTAGCGGGAGGGGATGGGAGACCCAGTACTTC. The entire variable domain, with the rest obtained from reference TRBV9 and TRBJ2-5, is as follows: DSGVTQTPKHLITATGQRVTLRCSPRSGDLSVYWYQQSLDQGLQFLIQYYNGEERAKGNILERFSAQQFPDLHSELNLSSLELGDSALYFCASSGASGRGWETQYFGPGTRLLVL.

At least ten counts were recorded for this clonotype. The chain links TRBV10-3 to TRBJ2-7; 11 bases agree with TRBD2. The germline gives CDR1 ENHRY, CDR2 SYGVKD. Trimming cost V 2 bases and J 6 bases; bases outside gene matches: 6. The CDR3 runs 15 residues. CDR3 sequence reads: CAISEHIAGGIEQYF. Written as DNA, the CDR3 is TGTGCCATCAGTGAGCATATAGCGGGAGGGATCGAGCAGTACTTC.

J is TRBJ2-1 and V is TRBV11-2; TRBD2 matches at 11 bases. The junction had 7 bases not matched to a gene; V was cut back by 2 bases and J by 4 bases. This CDR3 has 17 amino acids. Germline V gene lookup returns CDR1 SGHAT and CDR2 FQNNGV. CDR3 sequence (DNA): TGTGCCAGCAGCTTATCCCTTTCTAGCGGGGGGTACAATGAGCAGTTCTTC. Translated: CASSLSLSSGGYNEQFF.

This clonotype was seen repeatedly, ten times or more. The chain employs TRBV29-1 and TRBJ2-5; D is unclear. Germline V lookup: CDR1 SQVTM, CDR2 ANQGSEA. The CDR3 consists of 12 residues. V was cut by 4 bases and J by 4 bases, with 10 bases left in between. CDR3: CSVGPTSETQYF. CDR3 nucleotide sequence: TGCAGCGTTGGACCGACCTCAGAGACCCAGTACTTC.

At least ten counts were recorded for this clonotype. The V and J genes are TRBV2 and TRBJ2-1, with D unclear. The CDR3 extends over 14 amino acids. The germline V gene encodes CDR1 SNHLY and CDR2 FYNNEI. V gave up 2 bases and J gave up 7 bases, with 12 bases separating them. The CDR3 region has the DNA TGTGCCAGCAGTGAATTTGACCTAACGAATGAGCAGTTCTTC. Its translation: CASSEFDLTNEQFF.

Many counts were recorded for this clonotype. V and J are TRBV6-2 or TRBV6-3 and TRBJ2-7; D remains ambiguous. Trimming took 2 bases from V and 5 from J, leaving 10 bases between them. Germline CDR1 reads MNHEY; CDR2 reads SVGEGT. The length of the CDR3 is 13 residues. CDR3 amino acids: CASSYRGVDEQYF. The CDR3 region has the DNA TGTGCCAGCAGTTACCGTGGGGTTGACGAGCAGTACTTC.

The rearrangement joins TRBV20-1 to TRBJ2-4; D call uncertain. CDR1 is DFQATT, CDR2 SNEGSKA, per germline (reference sequence). The CDR3 spans 13 residues. V lost 2 bases and J lost 11, with 16 bases in between. As DNA, the CDR3 is TGCAGTGCTAGACTAGTTCAGTATGGAGTTCAGTACTTC. Residues: CSARLVQYGVQYF.

This clonotype has only a few counts. Here the CDR3 reads CASSPGPWHGYTF. In DNA form, the CDR3 reads TGCGCCAGCAGCCCGGGGCCCTGGCATGGCTACACCTTC. The rearrangement links TRBV5-1 to TRBJ1-2; TRBD1 might be the D (5 bases). The germline gives CDR1 SGHRS, CDR2 YFSETQ. This CDR3 has 13 amino acids. Trimming took off 4 bases at V and 6 bases at J, with 13 bases between the two ends.

CDR3 sequence reads: CASSQEVQAASNTEAFF. DNA for the CDR3: TGTGCCAGCAGCCAAGAAGTACAGGCAGCCTCGAACACTGAAGCTTTCTTT. The chain has TRBV14 and TRBJ1-1; D might be TRBD1 (5 bases). CDR1 and CDR2 from the germline V gene are SGHDN and FVKESK. V shed 0 bases and J shed 1 base, with 15 bases lying between them. The CDR3 is made up of 17 amino acids.

On this clonotype: This may be a read error, as it is one base from a much larger clone. The rearrangement joins TRBV6-2 or TRBV6-3 to TRBJ1-2, with a weak D call TRBD1 (5 bases). The germline V and J ends were trimmed by 11 bases and 6 bases, with 19 bases remaining between them. The CDR3 extends over 13 amino acids. Germline V CDR1 and CDR2: MNHEY, SVGEGT. The CDR3 region is CACGLGRTDGYTF. For the CDR3, the DNA is TGTGCCTGCGGCTTGGGACGCACTGATGGCTACACCTTC.

This clonotype has more than one count but fewer than ten. The chain has TRBV9 and TRBJ2-7; 11 positions match TRBD1. The germline gives CDR1 SGDLS, CDR2 YYNGEE. Germline trimming cut 0 bases from V and 6 bases from J; bases unmatched to any gene: 17. This CDR3 region has 19 residues. The CDR3 DNA reads as TGTGCCAGCAGCGTAGCGCCCGAAGGACAGGGGGCCTTGGGTGGCGAGCAGTACTTC. Translating gives CASSVAPEGQGALGGEQYF.

This clonotype was found a few times. This chain uses TRBV27 with TRBJ2-7; D might be TRBD2 (5 bases). This CDR3 region has 15 residues. V lost 4 bases to trimming and J lost 7 bases, with 20 bases between them. Germline V gives CDR1 MNHEY, CDR2 SMNVEV (reference sequence). DNA for the CDR3: TGTGCCAGCAGTTCGATCACTATCGGGGTGAAAGAGCAGTACTTC. Translating gives CASSSITIGVKEQYF.

This clonotype was counted at least ten times. The chain carries TRBV9 and TRBJ2-1, with D unclear. This CDR3 is 13 amino acids long. CDR1 and CDR2 from the germline V gene are SGDLS and YYNGEE. V dropped 4 bases and J dropped 4 bases, with 9 bases sitting between them. CDR3 sequence reads: CASSISEYNEQFF. The CDR3 DNA reads TGTGCCAGCAGCATCTCGGAGTACAATGAGCAGTTCTTC.

The sample holds a few counts of this clonotype. V gene TRBV27 combines with J gene TRBJ1-2; a weak D match, TRBD1 (6 bases). This CDR3 spans 14 amino acids. CDR1 is MNHEY and CDR2 is SMNVEV in the germline V gene (reference sequence). Trimming pared 0 bases from V and 7 bases from J, leaving 12 bases between. The DNA for the CDR3 is TGTGCCAGCAGTTTATCTGCAGGGGACTCTGGCTACACCTTC. It is translated as CASSLSAGDSGYTF.

V is TRBV7-8 and J is TRBJ1-5; TRBD1 agrees at 7 bases. CDR1 and CDR2 from the germline V gene are SGHVS and FQNEAQ. V shed 5 bases and J 6 bases; nucleotides not matched to a gene: 16. The CDR3 contains 17 residues. The CDR3 coding sequence is TGTGCCAGCAGCCCTTATGGGGGGAGGGAGGGGGCTCAGCCCCAGCATTTT. Translating gives CASSPYGGREGAQPQHF.

V usage is TRBV7-2 and J usage is TRBJ2-1; TRBD2 aligns across 9 bases. Germline lookup yields CDR1 SGHTA and CDR2 FQGNSA. Unmatched junction bases numbered 11, after V lost 6 bases and J lost 8 bases. The CDR3 sequence is 15 residues long. CDR3: CASSPPRGGPDEQFF. The CDR3 DNA reads TGTGCCAGCAGTCCTCCGCGGGGGGGCCCCGATGAGCAGTTCTTC.

This clonotype was found many times. The chain is built from TRBV27 and TRBJ2-7; TRBD1 aligns across 7 bases. The CDR3 totals 14 residues. The germline V gene encodes CDR1 MNHEY and CDR2 SMNVEV (reference sequence). After removal of 6 bases from V and 2 bases from J, the junction contained 7 bases not matched to a gene. The chain's CDR3 is CASSPGQITYEQYF. The DNA for the CDR3 is TGTGCCAGCAGCCCGGGACAGATTACCTACGAGCAGTACTTC.